The T cell receptor beta chain under discussion was sequenced for a study of shared clonotypes between healthy human individuals. Whole-study findings and limits: Only blood underwent sampling, and tissue repertoires likely differ.

Looked up from germline, CDR1 is SGHTA and CDR2 is FQGTGA. CDR3 size: 16 residues. Trimming removed 5 bases at V and 5 bases at J, with 22 bases between. Assay runs were performed at deep level. In the authors' methods: As immunoSEQ supplied junction-only sequences (without quality scores), filtering differed. Sequencing was performed with immunoSEQ multiplex PCR; in TCRdb, only in-frame clones are kept and a portion is missing. V and J calls and clone size are as listed in that table; D and trimming were resolved from the DNA. This sample has about 100,000 clones, with 40% to 55% found just once. As for this clone: Its antigen is currently unknown.

The chain has TRBV7-3 and TRBJ2-7; either TRBD1 or TRBD2 may supply D (5 bases each). This receptor was taken from a woman between 40 and 55 years old in good health. Some clones in this sample may be carry-over from other donors' samples. The sample consisted of PBMCs. The CDR3 loop reads CASSVLPGTPMHEQYF. CDR3 bases: TGTGCCAGCAGCGTACTCCCCGGGACCCCGATGCACGAGCAGTACTTC.